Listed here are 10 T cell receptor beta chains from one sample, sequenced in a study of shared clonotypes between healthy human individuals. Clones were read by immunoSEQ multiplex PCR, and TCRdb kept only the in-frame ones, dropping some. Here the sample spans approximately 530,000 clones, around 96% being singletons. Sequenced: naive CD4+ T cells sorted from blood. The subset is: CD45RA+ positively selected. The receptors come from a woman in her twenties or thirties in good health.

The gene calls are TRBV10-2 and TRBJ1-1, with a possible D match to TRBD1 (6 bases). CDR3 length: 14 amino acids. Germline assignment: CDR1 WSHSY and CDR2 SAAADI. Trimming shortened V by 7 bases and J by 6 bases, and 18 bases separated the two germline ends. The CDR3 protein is CASNPGEGYAEAFF. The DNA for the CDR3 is TGCGCCAGCAATCCAGGGGAGGGGTACGCTGAAGCTTTCTTT.

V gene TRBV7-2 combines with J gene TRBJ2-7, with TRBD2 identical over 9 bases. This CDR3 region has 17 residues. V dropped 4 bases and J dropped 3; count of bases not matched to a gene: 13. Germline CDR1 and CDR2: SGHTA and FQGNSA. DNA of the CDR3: TGTGCCAGCAGCTCGATTAGCGGGAGTGCTTGGGGCTACGAGCAGTACTTC. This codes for CASSSISGSAWGYEQYF.

The chain's CDR3 is CASSLGGQGHMDTEAFF. The CDR3 coding sequence is TGTGCCAGCAGCTTGGGAGGACAGGGTCATATGGACACTGAAGCTTTCTTT. V and J are TRBV5-8 and TRBJ1-1, with TRBD1 matching 8 bases. The CDR3 runs 17 residues. With V trimmed by 0 bases and J by 3 bases, 10 bases remained unmatched. CDR1 SGHTS and CDR2 YDEGEE come from the germline V gene.

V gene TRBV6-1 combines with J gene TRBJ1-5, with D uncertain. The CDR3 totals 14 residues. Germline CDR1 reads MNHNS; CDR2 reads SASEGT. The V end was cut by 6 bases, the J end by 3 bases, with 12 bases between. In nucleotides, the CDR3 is TGTGCCAGCAGGGGAGACACCTTCAATCAGCCCCAGCATTTT. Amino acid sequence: CASRGDTFNQPQHF.

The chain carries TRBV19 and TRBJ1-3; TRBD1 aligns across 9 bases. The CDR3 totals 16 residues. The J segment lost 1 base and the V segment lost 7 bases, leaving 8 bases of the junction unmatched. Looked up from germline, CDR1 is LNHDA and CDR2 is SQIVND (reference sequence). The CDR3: CASKARTGASGNTIYF. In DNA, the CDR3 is TGTGCCAGTAAAGCCCGGACAGGGGCATCTGGAAACACCATATATTTT.

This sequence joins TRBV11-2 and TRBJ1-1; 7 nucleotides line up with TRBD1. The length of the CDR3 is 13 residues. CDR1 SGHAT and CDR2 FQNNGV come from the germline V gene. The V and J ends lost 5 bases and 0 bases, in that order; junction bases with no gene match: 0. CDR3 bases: TGTGCCAGCAGCCAGGGGGTGAACACTGAAGCTTTCTTT. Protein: CASSQGVNTEAFF.

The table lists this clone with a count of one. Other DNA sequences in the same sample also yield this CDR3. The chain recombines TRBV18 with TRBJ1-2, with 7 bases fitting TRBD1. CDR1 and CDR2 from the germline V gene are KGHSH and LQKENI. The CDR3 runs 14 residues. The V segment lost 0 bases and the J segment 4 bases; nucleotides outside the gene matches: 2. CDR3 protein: CASSPPGQPYGYTF. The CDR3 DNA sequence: TGTGCCAGCTCACCACCGGGACAGCCCTATGGCTACACCTTC.

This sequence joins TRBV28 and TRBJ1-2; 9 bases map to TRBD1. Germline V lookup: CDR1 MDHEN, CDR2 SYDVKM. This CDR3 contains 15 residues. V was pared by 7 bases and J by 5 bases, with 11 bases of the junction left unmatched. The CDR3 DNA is TGTGCCAGCACCCCCTCCATCGGGACAGGGTATGGCTACACCTTC. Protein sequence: CASTPSIGTGYGYTF.

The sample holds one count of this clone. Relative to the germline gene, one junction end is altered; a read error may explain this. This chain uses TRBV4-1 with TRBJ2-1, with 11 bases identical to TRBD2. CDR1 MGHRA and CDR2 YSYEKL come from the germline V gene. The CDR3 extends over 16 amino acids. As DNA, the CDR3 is TGCGCCAGCAACCAAGATTCGACTAGCGGGGACAATGAGCAGTTCTTC. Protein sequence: CASNQDSTSGDNEQFF.

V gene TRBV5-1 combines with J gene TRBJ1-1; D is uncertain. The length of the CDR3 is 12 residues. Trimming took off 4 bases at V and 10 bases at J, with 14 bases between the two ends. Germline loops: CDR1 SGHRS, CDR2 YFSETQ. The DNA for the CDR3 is TGCGCCAGCAGCCCCGGGGAGGGCGTAGCTTTCTTT. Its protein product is CASSPGEGVAFF.